At least ten counts were recorded for the clone carrying this T cell receptor (beta chain). Patients chosen for sequencing had shown CD8+CD57+ cell expansion by flow cytometry. Using genomic DNA as the template, TCR beta VDJ and CDR3 profiling was carried out. Using its own MiXCR run on the reads, TCRdb lists one record per CDR3 protein. Of about 180,000 distinct CDR3 sequences listed, around 50% are singletons. The CDR3 totals 13 residues. In germline, CDR1 is KGHSH, CDR2 LQKENI. V was cut by 3 bases and J by 4 bases, with 9 bases left in between. This specimen belongs to a study of CD8+CD57+ T cells in acquired aplastic anemia.

The source is a human donor with aplastic anemia. The specimen was sorted CD4+, CD8+, or CD8+CD57+ T cells (not recorded which) from PBMCs. This rearrangement joins TRBV18 to TRBJ2-5; D is unclear. Written as DNA, the CDR3 is TGTGCCAGCTCACCGGCCAGTTCAGAGACCCAGTACTTC. Amino acids: CASSPASSETQYF.